Below are 21 T cell receptor beta chains sequenced from a single sample in a study of cytomegalovirus exposure and HLA in healthy donors (dated by TCRdb to the late 2010s). The library came from the immunoSEQ multiplex PCR assay. For the multiplex PCR, a mixture combining 60 forward primers for TCR Vbeta segments and 13 reverse primers for TCR Jbeta segments was used. TCRdb re-hosts the immuneACCESS table, in-frame sequences only. Its copies lack some clones; in the studies checked, an unresolved V gene accounts for under half of them, and the cause for the rest is not known. The sample data list some 200,000 clones, and 76% of these were observed just once. Around 0.63% of the sample goes to the ten largest clones. The sequencing sample was made of PBMCs. These TCRs come from a man younger than 35 in good health and CMV-seronegative.

The sample holds a few counts of this clone. The V and J genes are TRBV6-5 and TRBJ2-7; 9 positions match TRBD2. From germline, CDR1 is MNHEY and CDR2 SVGAGI. This CDR3 contains 15 residues. J lost 2 bases, V lost 5 bases, and 7 bases had no gene match. This CDR3 reads CASSRTSVSPYEQYF. The CDR3 coding sequence is TGTGCCAGCAGTCGGACTAGCGTTAGTCCCTACGAGCAGTACTTC.

This clone was seen only once. This specimen includes other DNA sequences encoding the same CDR3. The genes are TRBV19 and TRBJ2-1, with 11 bases lining up with TRBD2. Germline lookup yields CDR1 LNHDA and CDR2 SQIVND (reference sequence). The CDR3 consists of 15 residues. V lost 1 base, J lost 7 bases, and 3 bases stayed unmatched. CDR3 protein: CASSIVASGRNEQFF. The CDR3, as DNA: TGTGCCAGTAGTATAGTGGCTAGCGGGAGGAATGAGCAGTTCTTC.

This sequence joins TRBV27 and TRBJ1-3; possibly TRBD1 for D (5 bases). Trimming removed 2 bases at V and 0 bases at J, with 8 bases between. CDR1 is MNHEY and CDR2 is SMNVEV in the germline V gene (reference sequence). The CDR3 consists of 15 residues. The CDR3 bases are TGTGCCAGCAGTTTAGTTGGGGCCTCTGGAAACACCATATATTTT. As protein: CASSLVGASGNTIYF.

The chain joins TRBV6-1 to TRBJ1-2; 7 bases map to TRBD1. Germline V gene lookup returns CDR1 MNHNS and CDR2 SASEGT. V was clipped by 6 bases and J by 6 bases; unmatched bases: 10. The CDR3 is 14 amino acids. DNA of the CDR3: TGTGCCAGCAGGCCCCACAGGGGCTGGGATGGCTACACCTTC. Translation: CASRPHRGWDGYTF.

This clone has a handful of counts. The chain has TRBV30 and TRBJ2-1, with D possibly being TRBD1 (6 bases). There are 14 residues in the CDR3. CDR1 is GTSNPN, CDR2 SVGIG, per germline (reference sequence). Trimming removed 5 bases from V and 10 bases from J, with 21 bases in between. The CDR3 sequence: CAWDLDSMQGEQFF. CDR3 in DNA: TGTGCCTGGGACCTTGACAGCATGCAGGGGGAGCAGTTCTTC.

The J gene is TRBJ1-5, the V gene TRBV19; D remains ambiguous. The V end was cut by 0 bases, the J end by 0 bases, with 9 bases between. Per germline, CDR1 LNHDA and CDR2 SQIVND (reference sequence). This CDR3 has 16 amino acids. The CDR3 bases are TGTGCCAGTAGTATAGAAGATAACATTAGCAATCAGCCCCAGCATTTT. Translated: CASSIEDNISNQPQHF. Filled out from reference TRBV19 and TRBJ1-5, the complete variable domain reads DGGITQSPKYLFRKEGQNVTLSCEQNLNHDAMYWYRQDPGQGLRLIYYSQIVNDFQKGDIAEGYSVSREKKESFPLTVTSAQKNPTAFYLCASSIEDNISNQPQHFGDGTRLSIL.

The genes are TRBV19 and TRBJ2-3; no definite D call. Germline CDR1 reads LNHDA; CDR2 reads SQIVND (reference sequence). The CDR3 length is 17 residues. Between the trimmed V and J ends, which lost 5 bases and 0 bases, there was a span of 18 bases. CDR3 DNA: TGTGCCAGTAGTGCACGACTGGGTACTTTTAGCACAGATACGCAGTATTTT. It translates to CASSARLGTFSTDTQYF.

The rearrangement uses TRBV7-9 and TRBJ1-4, with D maybe TRBD1 (6 bases). V was pared by 2 bases and J by 5 bases, with 9 bases between. The CDR3 loop spans 14 amino acids. CDR1 is SEHNR and CDR2 is FQNEAQ in the germline V gene (reference sequence). The CDR3 sequence is CASSLRQENEKLFF. The CDR3 DNA follows: TGTGCCAGCAGCTTAAGACAGGAAAATGAAAAACTGTTTTTT.

This rearrangement joins TRBV7-9 to TRBJ2-1; TRBD1 aligns across 9 bases. J gave up 5 bases and V 0 bases, and 8 bases lay outside the gene matches. The CDR3 is made up of 17 amino acids. The germline V gene encodes CDR1 SEHNR and CDR2 FQNEAQ (reference sequence). The CDR3 sequence is CASSLATGQGINNEQFF. In DNA form, the CDR3 reads TGTGCCAGCAGCTTAGCGACCGGACAGGGGATTAACAATGAGCAGTTCTTC.

The chain is built from TRBV10-1 and TRBJ2-7; weak D call: TRBD1 (5 bases). The CDR3 runs to 14 residues. Trimming left V 4 bases short and J 2 bases short, with 12 bases between. Germline V gives CDR1 WNHNN, CDR2 SYGVQD (reference sequence). The CDR3 sequence: CASSGKQDPYEQYF. The CDR3, as DNA: TGCGCCAGCAGTGGTAAACAGGATCCCTACGAGCAGTACTTC.

The V gene is TRBV21-1, the J gene TRBJ1-1. TRBV21-1 is a recognized pseudogene. The CDR3 has 11 residues. CDR3 sequence (DNA): TGTGCCAGCAGCAAACTTACTGAAGCTTTCTTT. Its translation: CASSKLTEAFF.

This clone was observed a handful of times. V usage is TRBV15 and J usage is TRBJ1-5; no clear D. Trimming cost V 0 bases and J 3 bases, with 12 bases left between them. Germline V gene lookup returns CDR1 LNHNV and CDR2 YYDKDF (reference sequence). CDR3 length equals 16 residues. CDR3 DNA: TGTGCCACCAGCAGAGATTCGGCGGTTTTCAATCAGCCCCAGCATTTT. Its protein product is CATSRDSAVFNQPQHF.

The chain employs TRBV12-5 and TRBJ2-5; the D gene is possibly TRBD2 (5 bases). Germline CDR1 LGHNT, CDR2 FRNRAP. Trimming removed 3 bases from V and 2 bases from J, with 16 bases in between. CDR3 length equals 16 residues. The CDR3 protein is CASGFLGTRDQETQYF. The CDR3 DNA follows: TGTGCTAGTGGTTTCCTAGGTACCCGGGATCAAGAGACCCAGTACTTC.

This clone has only one observation. The chain employs TRBV6-5 and TRBJ1-2; D possibly corresponds to TRBD1 (6 bases). Germline CDR1 and CDR2: MNHEY and SVGAGI. This CDR3 comprises 15 residues. V was clipped by 6 bases and J by 4 bases, with 18 bases between them. CDR3 sequence (DNA): TGTGCCAGCAGCGTTTATACAGGGATCAGCTATGGCTACACCTTC. It translates to CASSVYTGISYGYTF.

The rearrangement joins TRBV27 to TRBJ2-1, with TRBD2 matching 7 bases. CDR3 size: 14 residues. Germline CDR1 is MNHEY and CDR2 is SMNVEV (reference sequence). The trim removed 2 bases at V and 9 bases at J, leaving 7 bases unmatched. As DNA, the CDR3 is TGTGCCAGCAGTTTAGTTGGGACTATCAGTGAGCAGTTCTTC. It is translated as CASSLVGTISEQFF.

The chain recombines TRBV10-2 with TRBJ1-2; D is ambiguous. From germline, CDR1 is WSHSY and CDR2 SAAADI. CDR3 length: 13 amino acids. The V gene lost 4 bases and the J gene lost 0 bases, with 6 bases spanning the gap. This CDR3 reads CASSATSNYGYTF. CDR3 in DNA: TGCGCCAGCAGTGCGACTTCTAACTATGGCTACACCTTC.

This sequence joins TRBV7-6 and TRBJ1-1; 7 bases are shared with TRBD1. CDR1 and CDR2 from the germline V gene are SGHVS and FNYEAQ. With 0 bases clipped from V and 2 bases from J, the junction kept 18 bases outside the gene matches. The CDR3 has 20 residues. CDR3 residues: CASSLALMPWGQPHNTEAFF. The DNA of the CDR3 is TGTGCCAGCAGCTTAGCCCTAATGCCGTGGGGACAGCCACACAACACTGAAGCTTTCTTT.

The chain has TRBV13 and TRBJ2-7, with 9 bases fitting TRBD1. From germline, CDR1 is PRHDT and CDR2 FYEKMQ (reference sequence). CDR3 length: 16 amino acids. The trim removed 3 bases at V and 3 bases at J, leaving 9 bases unmatched. The CDR3 DNA follows: TGTGCCAGCAGCTTCGTGTCGGACAGGGGAGACTACGAGCAGTACTTC. It specifies CASSFVSDRGDYEQYF.

The V gene is TRBV7-2, the J gene TRBJ1-5; D ambiguous. Germline assignment: CDR1 SGHTA and CDR2 FQGNSA. V dropped 1 base and J dropped 3 bases, with 10 bases sitting between them. There are 15 residues in the CDR3. The CDR3 spells CASSLGQAPNQPQHF. The CDR3 nucleotides are TGTGCCAGCAGCTTAGGGCAGGCCCCCAATCAGCCCCAGCATTTT.

This CDR3 is CASKEEYNSPLHF. CDR3 sequence (DNA): TGTGCCAGCAAGGAGGAGTATAATTCACCCCTCCACTTT. This chain links TRBV27 with TRBJ1-6; no clear D gene. Germline values: CDR1 MNHEY, CDR2 SMNVEV (reference sequence). CDR3 size: 13 residues. V gave up 7 bases and J gave up 4 bases, with 8 bases separating them.

The chain joins TRBV7-3 to TRBJ2-3, with D tentatively TRBD1 (5 bases). Germline CDR1 SGHTA, CDR2 FQGTGA. V lost 5 bases, J lost 3 bases, and 12 bases lay in between. CDR3 length: 14 residues. CDR3 region: CASSQRQITDTQYF. DNA for the CDR3: TGTGCCAGCAGCCAACGACAGATTACAGATACGCAGTATTTT.